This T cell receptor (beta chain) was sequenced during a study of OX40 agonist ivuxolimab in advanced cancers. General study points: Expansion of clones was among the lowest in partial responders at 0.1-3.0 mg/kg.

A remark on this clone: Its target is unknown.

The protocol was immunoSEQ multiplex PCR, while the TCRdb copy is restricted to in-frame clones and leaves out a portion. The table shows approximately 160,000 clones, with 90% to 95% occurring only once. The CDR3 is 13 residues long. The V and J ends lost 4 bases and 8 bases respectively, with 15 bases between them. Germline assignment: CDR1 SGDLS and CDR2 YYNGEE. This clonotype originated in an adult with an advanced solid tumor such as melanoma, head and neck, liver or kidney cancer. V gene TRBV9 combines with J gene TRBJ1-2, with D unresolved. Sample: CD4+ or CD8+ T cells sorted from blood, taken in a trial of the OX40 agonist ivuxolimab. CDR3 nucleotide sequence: TGTGCCAGCAGCCCGTCCCTAAAGGAGGGCTACACCTTC. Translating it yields CASSPSLKEGYTF.